This T cell receptor beta chain stems from a study of blood T cell repertoires in COVID-19. Measured with immunoSEQ multiplex PCR; TCRdb has only the in-frame clones, and not every one. The table lists about 280,000 clones, 90% of them singletons, with less than 2% in the top ten. V lost 0 bases, J lost 4 bases, and 19 bases lay in between. The CDR3 consists of 18 residues. Germline CDR1 is LGHNA and CDR2 is YSLEER. This clonotype was sampled from a woman aged 18-30 years with acute COVID-19. The genes are TRBV4-3 and TRBJ2-1; D not certain. Sequencing was performed on PBMCs or T cells enriched from blood (not recorded which). DNA of the CDR3: TGCGCCAGCAGCCAAGATCCTTTTCCACATCAAAGATACAATGAGCAGTTCTTC. The encoded protein is CASSQDPFPHQRYNEQFF.